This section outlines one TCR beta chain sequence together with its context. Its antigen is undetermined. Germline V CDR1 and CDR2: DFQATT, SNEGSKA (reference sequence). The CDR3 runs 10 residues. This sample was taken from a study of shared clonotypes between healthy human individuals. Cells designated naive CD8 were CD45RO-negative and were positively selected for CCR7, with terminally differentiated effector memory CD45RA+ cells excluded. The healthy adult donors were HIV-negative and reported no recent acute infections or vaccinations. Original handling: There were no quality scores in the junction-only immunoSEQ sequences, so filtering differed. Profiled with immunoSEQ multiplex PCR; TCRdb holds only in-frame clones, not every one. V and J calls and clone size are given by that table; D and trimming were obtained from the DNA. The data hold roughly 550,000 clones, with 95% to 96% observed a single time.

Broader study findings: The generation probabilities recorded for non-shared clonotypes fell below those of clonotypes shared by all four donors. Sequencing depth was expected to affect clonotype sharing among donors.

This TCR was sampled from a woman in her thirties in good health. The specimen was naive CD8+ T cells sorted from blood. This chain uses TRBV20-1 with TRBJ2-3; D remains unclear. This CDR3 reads CSESPDTQYF. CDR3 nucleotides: TGCAGCGAGAGTCCAGATACGCAGTATTTT.